The clone carrying this T cell receptor beta chain was seen a single time. What it binds is unknown. This sample stems from a study of siplizumab effects on memory and regulatory T cells. Study conclusions and caveats: Whether proliferating Tregs in siplizumab cultures suppress was not functionally confirmed. Siplizumab produced a significant drop in alloreactive sequences attributable to unstimulated CD4+ memory cells. Solely a minor proportion of alloreactive clones could be assigned to unstimulated subsets.

Using immunoSEQ multiplex PCR, the repertoire was profiled, and TCRdb retains in-frame clones only, with some absent. Of tens of thousands of clones listed, roughly 93% are singletons. Germline V lookup: CDR1 SGHRS, CDR2 YFSETQ. The CDR3 length is 17 residues. Trimming took 0 bases from V and 5 from J, leaving 20 bases between them. The V and J genes are TRBV5-1 and TRBJ2-5, with D unclear. This clonotype was obtained from a human donor in good health. The sequenced sample was CD8+ T cells sorted from blood. As DNA, the CDR3 is TGCGCCAGCAGCTTGGCCAAACCGGCCCCTGGGCGGGAGACCCAGTACTTC. It codes for CASSLAKPAPGRETQYF.